The clone carrying this T cell receptor (beta chain) has only a few counts. In the source study's methods: Reference gene primer amplification gave nucleated cell count estimates. Libraries were prepared by immunoSEQ multiplex PCR; TCRdb keeps only in-frame clonotypes and omits some of them. Clone size and V and J calls were adopted from that table, with D and trimming inferred from the DNA. The sample lists 150,000 to 200,000 clones; around four fifths were seen once. V was cut by 5 bases and J by 7 bases, with 9 bases left in between. This CDR3 has 13 residues. In germline, CDR1 is MNHEY, CDR2 SVGAGI. This sample is part of a study of blood T cell repertoires in COVID-19. Study information: COVID-19 samples from acute and convalescent phases originated in the United States, Italy and Spain. The cDNA or gDNA used as material had been derived from T cells, B-cell-depleted T cells, or PBMCs.

The genes are TRBV6-5 and TRBJ1-6, with TRBD1 as a possible D gene (6 bases). The source is a woman in her thirties with acute or convalescent COVID-19. Material for sequencing was peripheral blood. The CDR3 sequence: CASSPGVNSPLHF. For the CDR3, the DNA is TGTGCCAGCAGTCCAGGGGTAAATTCACCCCTCCACTTT.